This TCR beta chain was profiled in a study of low-dose radiotherapy and immunotherapy resistance in tumors (dated by TCRdb to the early 2020s). Concerning the study at large: In Cohort 1, 0.5 Gy per fraction was delivered every 2 weeks, and a total PTV dose of 6.5 Gy was prescribed. In Cohort 2, 1 Gy per fraction was delivered every two weeks, for a total of 13 Gy over 26 weeks. Patients were given nivolumab as a 240 mg flat dose every two weeks and ipilimumab at 1 mg/kg every six weeks, with both drugs delivered intravenously. Cyclophosphamide 200 mg/m2 was administered intravenously every two weeks, one day before each radiation and immunotherapy administration. Starting on cycle 1 day 1, patients took 300 mg of aspirin by mouth once daily for four cycles. The trial did not randomize participants into treatment groups. The translational analysis covered eight patients: three from the first dose cohort and the first five from the second dose cohort.

This clonotype was recorded at least ten times. Its target antigen remains unknown. Qualities for individual bases were not recorded, and no much larger clone is one base off. After removal of 5 bases from V and 4 bases from J, the junction retains 6 bases not matched to a gene. Via the germline V gene, CDR1 is MDHEN and CDR2 SYDVKM. The CDR3 measures 15 amino acids from cysteine to phenylalanine. The only DNA kept is the CDR3, 45 bases in frame from the first base. This sample was sequenced with an Illumina HiSeq 2500. To make first-strand cDNA, Superscript III was used along with a set of TRAV- and TRBV-specific primers so that both the TCRalpha and TCRbeta chains were covered. TCRs were amplified for 20 to 25 PCR cycles with Phusion, using a constant-region primer paired with the adapter attached to the V primers. The MessageAmp II aRNA Amplification Kit was used to amplify the isolated mRNA, with in vitro transcription run for about 15 hours at 37 degrees C. The Dynabeads mRNA DIRECT Purification Kit was used to isolate the mRNA for TCR sequencing. Indexed Illumina adapters were added in a second Phusion PCR of 25 to 30 cycles, after which AMPure XP beads were used to purify the products. In the source study's methods: Using custom Perl scripts, TCR sequences encoding the same protein were pooled, out-of-frame sequences were removed, and the abundance of each clonotype was computed. The analysis excluded TCR sequences that were supported by just one read. The metrics used to describe the repertoires included Shannon entropy, Gini index, clonality, richness, and the frequency of TCRs shared between repertoires. TCRdb passed the public sequencing reads through fastp at Q25 and MiXCR, retaining productive beta sequences. Identical CDR3 proteins give one entry, which carries the most common genes and DNA. Clone size and V and J calls follow TCRdb, not the original study. The sample table records around 80,000 distinct CDR3 sequences; around a sixth of these occur just once. Together, the top ten hold approximately 1.5% of the sample.

The sample's time point label is to be understood as: after trial treatment. The treatment or condition label corresponds to: LDRT plus nivolumab, ipilimumab, low-dose cyclophosphamide and aspirin (RACIN trial). The donors came from RACIN, which was a single-arm phase I dose-escalation trial that paired nivolumab and ipilimumab with aspirin, low-dose cyclophosphamide and low-dose radiotherapy. Eligible patients had advanced, TIL-negative solid tumors. This clonotype originated in a male donor with prostate cancer. This specimen consisted of PBMCs, obtained after low-dose radiotherapy plus immunotherapy. The V and J segments used are TRBV28 and TRBJ2-1; TRBD1 aligns with 9 central bases. In nucleotides, the sequence is TGTGCCAGCAGTCGAGGGACAGGGTTGTACAATGAGCAGTTCTTC. This yields the protein CASSRGTGLYNEQFF.